This T cell receptor (beta chain) was sequenced in a study of blood T cell repertoires in COVID-19. Study details: Researchers got acute and convalescent COVID-19 samples from the United States, Italy and Spain. Nucleic acid was either cDNA or gDNA, and it came from T cells, B-cell-depleted T cells, or PBMCs.

The CDR3 has 14 amino acids. The V segment lost 5 bases and the J segment 5 bases; nucleotides outside the gene matches: 5. Germline V gene sequence: CDR1 SGHAT, CDR2 FQDESV (reference sequence). In the original workflow: Scientists estimated how many nucleated cells there were by amplifying reference gene primers. Clones were read by immunoSEQ multiplex PCR, and TCRdb kept only the in-frame ones, dropping some. From that table come the V and J calls and clone size; the DNA was used to work out D and trimming. The sample holds about 250,000 clones, around 88% seen once. The gene calls are TRBV11-1 and TRBJ1-4; 7 bases line up with TRBD1. The clonotype comes from a man aged 80 or over with acute or convalescent COVID-19. Sequencing was done on a sample of peripheral blood. CDR3 residues: CASSPDRTNEKLFF. The CDR3 DNA follows: TGTGCCAGCAGCCCGGACAGGACAAATGAAAAACTGTTTTTT.